This TCR beta chain derives from a study of blood T cell repertoires in COVID-19. Clones were read by immunoSEQ multiplex PCR, and TCRdb kept only the in-frame ones, dropping some. The sample records about 79,000 clones, roughly 90% being singletons. CDR1 LGHDT and CDR2 YNNKEL come from the germline V gene (reference sequence). V lost 3 bases, J lost 11 bases, and 14 bases lay in between. This CDR3 is 13 amino acids long. This clone was picked up one time. Sample: peripheral blood. The V and J genes are TRBV3-1 (or the pseudogene TRBV3-2) and TRBJ2-1; D perhaps matches TRBD1 (6 bases). This receptor was taken from a man between 70 and 80 years old with active or convalescent COVID-19. The CDR3 region has the DNA TGTGCCAGCAGCCAGGGCCGGGACACCCAGCAGTTCTTC. Translation gives CASSQGRDTQQFF.